This is a list of T cell receptor beta chains from one sample in a study of cytomegalovirus exposure and HLA in healthy donors. Clones were read by immunoSEQ multiplex PCR, and TCRdb kept only the in-frame ones, dropping some. This sample carries about 100,000 clones, 79% of them seen once, and the ten largest clones take around 4%. The sequencing input was PBMCs. The receptors here all came from a female donor in good health and CMV-seropositive. The CDR3 runs from the conserved cysteine through the conserved F or W.

TRBV7-2	TRBJ2-3	CASSRGTSGGADTQYF
TRBV2	TRBJ2-7	CAGPGLGANYEQYF
TRBV7-6	-	CASSLGTVPSYEQYF
TRBV21-1	TRBJ2-7	CASSKRRGTHSYEQYF
TRBV28	TRBJ1-2	CASSSGQPNYGYTF
TRBV21-1	TRBJ1-2	CARPHSGRRVPNYGYTF
TRBV2	TRBJ1-4	CASSHPGGANEKLFF
TRBV19	TRBJ1-1	CASSIGPSGNTEAFF
TRBV5-1	TRBJ2-1	CASSLSQTYNEQFF
TRBV18	TRBJ2-2	CASSPSPAGGSGELFF
TRBV4-3	TRBJ2-7	CASSQGRVHEQYF
TRBV7-2	TRBJ1-2	CASSPQIGQGGGYTF
TRBV14	TRBJ1-3	CASSKSSGNTIYF